Below, one TCR beta chain is given with its context. Its antigen is not yet known. Base-call qualities are not available, and no considerably larger clone is one nucleotide away. The sample belongs to a study of blood T cell repertoires in COVID-19 (dated by TCRdb to about 2020). The study in broad terms: Samples covering the acute and convalescent phases of COVID-19 were provided by collaborators in the United States, Italy and Spain. Samples were obtained from the ongoing ImmuneRACE study (first 160 participants) and from roughly 1,300 subjects provided by 6 global collaborators. The prospective study material was composed of cDNA or gDNA derived from T cells, B-cell-depleted T cells, or PBMCs. A de-identified subject ID, COVID-19 status, age in years and sex were almost always included in the sample metadata. Subjects who had been exposed to COVID-19, were actively infected with it, or had recovered from it provided the deeply sampled blood TCRbeta repertoires that made up the dataset. The repertoires were made available in a free public database intended to serve as a resource for research on the immune response to SARS-CoV-2. Where available, HLA class I and class II types were taken from metadata supplied by the sample provider and were not determined by assay-based typing.

TCRbeta CDR3 regions were amplified from genomic DNA using the immunoSEQ Assay, a bias-controlled multiplex PCR. The paper's processing steps were these. The number of nucleated cells in each sample was estimated from the amplification of reference gene primers within the assay. Sequence reads were collapsed and filtered to measure the absolute abundance of every unique TCRbeta CDR3 rearrangement. For each sample, productive Simpson clonality was calculated as the square root of Simpson's diversity index across productive rearrangements. Sourced from immuneACCESS, this table was stored by TCRdb with only in-frame sequences that have V and J called. A share of the clones is absent; for the studies checked, an unresolved V gene accounts for under half, and the remainder has no known explanation. For V, J and clone size, that table is used; D and trimming come from the DNA. Here the sample has 85,000 to 95,000 clones; 89% occur a single time. The ten largest clones capture about 4.8% of the sample.

In Seattle, one collaborating source enrolled patients while the infection was active and tracked those patients longitudinally over the course of disease. Each collaborating institution followed its own protocols to collect whole blood in K2EDTA tubes. For TCRbeta analysis, collaborator samples were shipped as frozen whole blood, as isolated PBMCs, or as DNA extracted from either sample type. General findings and caveats noted by the study authors: How much clinical and demographic metadata was included differed by source and by participant, and the metadata was provided uncurated.

The junction carries 18 bases between V and J, which are trimmed by 10 bases and 6 bases respectively. According to the germline V gene, CDR1 reads SNHLY and CDR2 reads FYNNEI. Taken from cysteine to phenylalanine, the CDR3 has 14 residues. Just CDR3 DNA is preserved here, 42 bases in frame from base 1. This sequence uses TRBV2 and TRBJ2-2; 5 matching bases give a weak D call of TRBD1. This receptor was identified in a man in his 60s with COVID-19, enrolled during active disease. Sequencing used peripheral blood. CDR3 reads: CATHRSLRAGELFF. The nucleotide sequence is TGTGCCACCCACAGGTCCCTGAGAGCCGGGGAGCTGTTTTTT.